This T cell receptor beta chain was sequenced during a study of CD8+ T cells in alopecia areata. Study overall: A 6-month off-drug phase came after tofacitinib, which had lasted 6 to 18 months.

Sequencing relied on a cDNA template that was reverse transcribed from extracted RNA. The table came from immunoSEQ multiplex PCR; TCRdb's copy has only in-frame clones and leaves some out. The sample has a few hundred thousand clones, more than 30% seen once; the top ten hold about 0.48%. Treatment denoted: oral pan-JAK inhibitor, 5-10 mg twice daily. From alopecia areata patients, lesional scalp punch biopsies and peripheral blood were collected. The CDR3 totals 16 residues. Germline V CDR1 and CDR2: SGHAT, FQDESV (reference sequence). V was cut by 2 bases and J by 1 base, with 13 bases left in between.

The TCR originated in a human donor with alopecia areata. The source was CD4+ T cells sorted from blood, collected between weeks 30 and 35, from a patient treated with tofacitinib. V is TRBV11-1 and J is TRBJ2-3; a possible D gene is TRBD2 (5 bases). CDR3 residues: CASSLRGLPGTDTQYF. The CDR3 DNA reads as TGTGCCAGCAGCTTACGGGGTCTTCCCGGCACAGATACGCAGTATTTT.